This TCR beta chain was sequenced during a study of T cell responses to AZD1222 COVID-19 vaccine. Study-wide background: Pooled samples include second doses given at about 4 or 12 weeks.

CDR1 is SEHNR, CDR2 FQNEAQ, per germline (reference sequence). Trimming left V 1 base short and J 1 base short, with 7 bases between. The CDR3 sequence is 14 residues long. Some clones are missing from TCRdb's copy, which holds only in-frame ones; the method was immunoSEQ multiplex PCR. The profile shows 150,000 or so clones, around 94% of them singletons. This rearrangement joins TRBV7-9 to TRBJ1-1; D remains unclear. The source material was peripheral blood, sampled on day 0 of AZD1222 vaccination. The clonotype comes from an adult in good health. The chain's CDR3 is CASSLEARNTEAFF. Written as DNA, the CDR3 is TGTGCCAGCAGCTTAGAGGCAAGGAACACTGAAGCTTTCTTT.